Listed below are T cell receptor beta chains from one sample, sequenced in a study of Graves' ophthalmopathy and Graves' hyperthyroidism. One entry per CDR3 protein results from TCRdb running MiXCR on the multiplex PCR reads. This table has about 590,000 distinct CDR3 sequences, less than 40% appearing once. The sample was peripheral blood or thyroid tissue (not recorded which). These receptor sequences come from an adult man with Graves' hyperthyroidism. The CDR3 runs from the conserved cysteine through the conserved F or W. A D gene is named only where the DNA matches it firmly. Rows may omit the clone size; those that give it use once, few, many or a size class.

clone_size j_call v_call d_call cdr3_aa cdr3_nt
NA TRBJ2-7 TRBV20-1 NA CSAKGPWDTTYEQYF TGCAGTGCTAAGGGCCCGTGGGACACAACCTACGAGCAGTACTTC
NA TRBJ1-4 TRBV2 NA CASSLFGQATNEKLFF TGTGCCAGCAGTTTATTCGGCCAGGCAACTAATGAAAAACTGTTTTTT
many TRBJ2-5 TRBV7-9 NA CASSSLAREETQYF TGTGCCAGCAGCTCCCTGGCCAGGGAAGAGACCCAGTACTTC
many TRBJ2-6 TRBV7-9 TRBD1 CASSSRDRSRGANVLTF TGTGCCAGCAGCTCCCGGGACAGGTCGAGGGGGGCCAACGTCCTGACTTTC
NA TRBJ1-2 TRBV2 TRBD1 CASNVEQGIKYGYTF TGTGCCAGCAATGTAGAACAGGGGATTAAATATGGCTACACCTTC
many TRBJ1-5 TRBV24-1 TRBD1 CATSDSNRGLYQPQHF TGTGCCACCAGTGATTCTAACAGGGGGCTCTATCAGCCCCAGCATTTT
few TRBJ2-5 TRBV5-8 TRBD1 CASSTPEQGQETQYF TGTGCCAGCAGCACCCCGGAACAGGGGCAAGAGACCCAGTACTTC
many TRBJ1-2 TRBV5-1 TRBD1 CASSFDRDGGYTF TGCGCCAGCAGCTTTGACAGGGATGGGGGCTACACCTTC
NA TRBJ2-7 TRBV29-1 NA CSYSTTALSYEQYF TGCAGTTACTCGACTACAGCTCTCTCCTACGAGCAGTACTTC
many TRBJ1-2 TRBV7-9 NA CASSLDGGSGYTF TGTGCCAGCAGCTTAGACGGGGGTAGCGGCTACACCTTC
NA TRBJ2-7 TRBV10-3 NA CAISEPTSFNEQYF TGTGCCATCAGTGAACCGACTAGTTTTAATGAGCAGTACTTC
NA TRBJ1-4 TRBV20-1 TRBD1 CSARDWGQGRGVATNEKLFF TGCAGTGCTAGAGATTGGGGACAGGGGAGGGGTGTCGCAACTAATGAAAAACTGTTTTTT
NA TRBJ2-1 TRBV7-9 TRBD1 CASSLVTGAPYNKQFF TGTGCCAGCAGCTTAGTAACAGGGGCGCCCTACAATAAGCAGTTCTTC
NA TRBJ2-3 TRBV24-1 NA CATSARQPTDTQYF TGTGCCACCAGTGCACGACAGCCCACAGATACGCAGTATTTT